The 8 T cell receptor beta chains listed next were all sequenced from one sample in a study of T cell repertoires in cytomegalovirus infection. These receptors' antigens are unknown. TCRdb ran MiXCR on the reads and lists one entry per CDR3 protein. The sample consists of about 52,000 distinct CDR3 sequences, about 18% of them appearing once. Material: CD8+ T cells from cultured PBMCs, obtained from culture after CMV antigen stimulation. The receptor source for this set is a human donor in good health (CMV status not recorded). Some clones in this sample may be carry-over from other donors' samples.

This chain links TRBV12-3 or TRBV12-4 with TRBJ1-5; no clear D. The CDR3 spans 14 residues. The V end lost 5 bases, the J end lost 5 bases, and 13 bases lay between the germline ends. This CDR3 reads CASSPSTAHQPQHF. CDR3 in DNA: TGTGCCAGCAGTCCCTCGACGGCACATCAGCCCCAGCATTTT.

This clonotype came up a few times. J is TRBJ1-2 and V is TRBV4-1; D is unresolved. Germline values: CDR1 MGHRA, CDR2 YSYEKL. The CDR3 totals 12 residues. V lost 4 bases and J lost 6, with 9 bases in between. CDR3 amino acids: CASSRYGDGYTF. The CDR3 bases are TGCGCCAGCAGCCGCTATGGGGATGGCTACACCTTC.

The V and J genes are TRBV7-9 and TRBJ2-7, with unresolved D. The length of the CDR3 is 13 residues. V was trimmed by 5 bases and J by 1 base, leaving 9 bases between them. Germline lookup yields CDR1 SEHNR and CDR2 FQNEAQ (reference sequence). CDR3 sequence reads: CASSLDGSYEQYF. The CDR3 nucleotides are TGTGCCAGCAGCCTGGACGGATCCTACGAGCAGTACTTC.

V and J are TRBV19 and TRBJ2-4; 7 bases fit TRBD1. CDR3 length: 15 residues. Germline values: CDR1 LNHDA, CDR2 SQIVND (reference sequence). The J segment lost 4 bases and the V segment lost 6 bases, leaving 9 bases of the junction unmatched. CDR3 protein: CASSQDRQGKNIQYF. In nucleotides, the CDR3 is TGTGCCAGTAGCCAAGACAGACAGGGAAAAAACATTCAGTACTTC. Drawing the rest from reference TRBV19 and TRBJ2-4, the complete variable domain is DGGITQSPKYLFRKEGQNVTLSCEQNLNHDAMYWYRQDPGQGLRLIYYSQIVNDFQKGDIAEGYSVSREKKESFPLTVTSAQKNPTAFYLCASSQDRQGKNIQYFGAGTRLSVL.

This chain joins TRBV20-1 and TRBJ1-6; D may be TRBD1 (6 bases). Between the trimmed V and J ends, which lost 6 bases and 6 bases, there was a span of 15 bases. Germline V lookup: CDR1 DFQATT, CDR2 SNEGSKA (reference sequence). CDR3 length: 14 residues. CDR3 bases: TGCAGTGCCAAAAGGGGGGATCCTAATTCACCCCTCCACTTT. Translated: CSAKRGDPNSPLHF.

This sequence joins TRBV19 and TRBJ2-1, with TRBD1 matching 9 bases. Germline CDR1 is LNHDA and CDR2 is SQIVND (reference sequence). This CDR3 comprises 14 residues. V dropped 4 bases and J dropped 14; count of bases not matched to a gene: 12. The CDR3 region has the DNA TGTGCCAGTAGTAGCAAAGAACAGGGGGCAGTGGAGTTCTTC. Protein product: CASSSKEQGAVEFF.

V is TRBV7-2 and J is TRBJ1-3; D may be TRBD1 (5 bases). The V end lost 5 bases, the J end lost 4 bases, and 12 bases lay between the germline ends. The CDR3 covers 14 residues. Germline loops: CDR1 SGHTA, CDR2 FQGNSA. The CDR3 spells CASSQRGSGNTIYF. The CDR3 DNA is TGTGCCAGCAGCCAGAGGGGTTCGGGAAACACCATATATTTT.

The CDR3 DNA sequence: TGTGCCAGCAGCCCCGGGACTCCCAGTAGGACTGAAGCTTTCTTT. This encodes CASSPGTPSRTEAFF. The V call is TRBV7-9, the J call TRBJ1-1; a possible D gene is TRBD1 (5 bases). With 5 bases removed from V and 5 bases from J, the gap between germline ends came to 18 bases. The germline V gene has CDR1 SEHNR and CDR2 FQNEAQ (reference sequence). This CDR3 has 15 amino acids.